Shown below are 16 T cell receptor beta chains from a single sample sequenced in a study of cytomegalovirus exposure and HLA in healthy donors. Both 60 Vbeta primers and 13 Jbeta primers went into the PCR. The protocol was immunoSEQ multiplex PCR, while the TCRdb copy is restricted to in-frame clones and leaves out a portion. The sample holds 150,000 to 200,000 clones, under 85% seen once. The material sequenced was PBMCs. The receptors were gathered from a female donor in good health and CMV-seronegative.

The chain is built from TRBV21-1 and TRBJ1-5; the table calls TRBD1, which could not be checked here. TRBV21-1 counts as a pseudogene. CDR3 length: 14 amino acids. In DNA form, the CDR3 reads TGTGCCAGCAGCAGGTTTCAGGGGAATCAGCCCCAGCATTTT. Its translation is CASSRFQGNQPQHF.

The sample holds one count of this clone. The V call is TRBV19, the J call TRBJ2-2; 9 nucleotides agree with TRBD2. Germline CDR1 LNHDA, CDR2 SQIVND (reference sequence). The CDR3 loop spans 16 amino acids. V shed 4 bases and J 2 bases; nucleotides not matched to a gene: 5. CDR3 nucleotides: TGTGCCAGTAGTAATAAAGCGGGGGGTAACACCGGGGAGCTGTTTTTT. Translated: CASSNKAGGNTGELFF.

This clone was counted only a few times. This sequence joins TRBV29-1 and TRBJ2-7; D may be TRBD1 (6 bases). The germline V gene has CDR1 SQVTM and CDR2 ANQGSEA. The CDR3 consists of 14 residues. V was cut by 8 bases and J by 0 bases, with 17 bases left in between. CDR3: CSCLSAGASYEQYF. The CDR3 DNA follows: TGCAGCTGTTTGTCGGCAGGGGCCTCCTACGAGCAGTACTTC.

The chain recombines TRBV6-5 with TRBJ2-1, with 8 positions matching TRBD2. CDR1 MNHEY and CDR2 SVGAGI come from the germline V gene. The CDR3 covers 16 residues. After removal of 2 bases from V and 0 bases from J, the junction contained 3 bases not matched to a gene. The CDR3 DNA is TGTGCCAGCAGTTACGAGGGGACTAGCTCCTACAATGAGCAGTTCTTC. Translated, it gives CASSYEGTSSYNEQFF.

This clone showed up just a few times. The chain combines TRBV28 with TRBJ1-2; D possibly corresponds to TRBD1 (6 bases). The ends were cut back, 3 bases at V and 8 bases at J, with 16 bases in the middle. Germline values: CDR1 MDHEN, CDR2 SYDVKM. This CDR3 region has 14 residues. The CDR3 loop reads CASSFPGGPRGYTF. CDR3 DNA: TGTGCCAGCAGTTTTCCGGGGGGCCCGAGGGGCTACACCTTC.

CDR3 region: CASSSQGTGNYGYTF. The CDR3 DNA follows: TGTGCCAGCAGCTCCCAAGGGACAGGGAACTATGGCTACACCTTC. V is TRBV7-2 and J is TRBJ1-2, with TRBD1 identical over 9 bases. Germline CDR1 and CDR2: SGHTA and FQGNSA. Trimming took 4 bases from V and 2 from J; bases not matched to a gene: 5. The CDR3 is 15 amino acids.

Only one count was recorded for this clone. This rearrangement joins TRBV2 to TRBJ1-5, with TRBD1 matching over 8 bases. This CDR3 region has 14 residues. With V trimmed by 6 bases and J by 6 bases, 7 bases remained unmatched. Germline V CDR1 and CDR2: SNHLY, FYNNEI. CDR3 in DNA: TGTGCCAGCAGGTCGAACAGGGGGGGTCAGCCCCAGCATTTT. Its translation: CASRSNRGGQPQHF.

The chain links TRBV9 to TRBJ2-7; a possible D gene is TRBD1 (6 bases). The CDR3 is 12 residues long. Germline lookup yields CDR1 SGDLS and CDR2 YYNGEE. Trimming left V 1 base short and J 6 bases short, with 8 bases between. The CDR3 nucleotides read TGTGCCAGCAGCGTAATAGGGGGCGAGCAGTACTTC. Translated, it gives CASSVIGGEQYF.

The chain couples TRBV9 to TRBJ2-3; D gene unclear. Germline values: CDR1 SGDLS, CDR2 YYNGEE. Between the trimmed V and J ends, which lost 3 bases and 8 bases, there was a span of 13 bases. There are 13 residues in the CDR3. CDR3 nucleotide sequence: TGTGCCAGCAGCGGGGTCTCGTCAGGTACGCAGTATTTT. Translating it yields CASSGVSSGTQYF.

Only one count was recorded for this clone. DNA of the CDR3: TGCGCCAGCAGCCGGGGATCGGGACAGGTCCCTGAAGCTTTCTTT. Translated, it gives CASSRGSGQVPEAFF. The genes are TRBV5-1 and TRBJ1-1; 8 bases line up with TRBD1. Trimming took 4 bases from V and 6 from J; bases not matched to a gene: 11. The CDR3 spans 15 residues. Looked up from germline, CDR1 is SGHRS and CDR2 is YFSETQ.

This chain uses TRBV30 with TRBJ2-7, with D possibly being TRBD2 (6 bases). The V end was cut by 1 base, the J end by 2 bases, with 9 bases between. Germline V gives CDR1 GTSNPN, CDR2 SVGIG (reference sequence). CDR3 length equals 13 residues. This CDR3 is CAWSGAGPYEQYF. DNA for the CDR3: TGTGCCTGGAGTGGAGCGGGCCCCTACGAGCAGTACTTC.

Comment on this clone: At one end, the junction sequence differs from germline, possibly due to a read error. Other DNA sequences in the same sample also yield this CDR3. The chain is built from TRBV28 and TRBJ1-5; a possible D gene is TRBD1 (6 bases). Germline V gene sequence: CDR1 MDHEN, CDR2 SYDVKM. The CDR3 is 14 residues long. This CDR3 reads CASSPGGRNQPQHF. The CDR3 DNA is TGTGCCAGCAGTCCCGGGGGGCGCAACCAGCCCCAGCATTTT.

This clone appeared once. The CDR3 DNA sequence: TGTGCCAGCAGCCAAGAATTGGTAGGGCTAGCGGGGGCCTACAATGAGCAGTTCTTC. This gives the protein CASSQELVGLAGAYNEQFF. V is TRBV4-2 and J is TRBJ2-1; 10 positions match TRBD2. Germline loops: CDR1 LGHNA, CDR2 YNFKEQ. Trimming removed 0 bases from V and 2 bases from J; junction bases left unmatched: 10. This CDR3 is 19 amino acids long.

This clone has just one count. CDR3 amino acids: CASSLATSAADTQYF. The CDR3 nucleotides are TGCGCCAGCAGCTTGGCCACTAGCGCGGCAGATACGCAGTATTTT. The chain carries TRBV5-1 and TRBJ2-3, with 7 positions matching TRBD2. V shed 0 bases and J 4 bases; nucleotides not matched to a gene: 5. CDR3 length: 15 amino acids. Germline assignment: CDR1 SGHRS and CDR2 YFSETQ.

The CDR3 DNA is TGTGCCAGCGGTCAGCGCGTCACAGATACGCAGTATTTT. Translation: CASGQRVTDTQYF. This sequence joins TRBV7-3 and TRBJ2-3; D is unclear. Trimming took 8 bases from V and 2 from J, leaving 11 bases between them. Germline CDR1 is SGHTA and CDR2 is FQGTGA. CDR3 size: 13 residues.

The chain combines TRBV7-3 with TRBJ1-1; 7 bases fit TRBD1. The CDR3 extends over 14 amino acids. V was pared by 1 base and J by 2 bases, with 1 base of the junction left unmatched. Germline CDR1 is SGHTA and CDR2 is FQGTGA. CDR3: CASSLRDSNTEAFF. CDR3 nucleotides: TGTGCCAGCAGCTTAAGGGACAGCAACACTGAAGCTTTCTTT.